Each of the 25 T cell receptor beta chains below was sequenced from the same sample in a study of T cell repertoires in cytomegalovirus infection. TCRdb processed the reads anew with MiXCR; each CDR3 protein has one entry. The table shows 300,000 or so distinct CDR3 sequences, with about 23% occurring only once. The sequenced material came from PBMCs. These receptors were taken from a human donor in good health (CMV status not recorded). Some clones in this sample may be carry-over from other donors' samples.

This sequence joins TRBV6-1 and TRBJ2-1, with no clear D. V was clipped by 4 bases and J by 3 bases, with 7 bases between them. Looked up from germline, CDR1 is MNHNS and CDR2 is SASEGT. The CDR3 is 13 amino acids. CDR3 amino acids: CASSVNHYNEQFF. Here the CDR3 DNA reads TGTGCCAGCAGTGTGAATCACTACAATGAGCAGTTCTTC.

The CDR3 is CSVAQGLNSPLHF. For the CDR3, the DNA is TGCAGCGTGGCTCAGGGGCTTAATTCACCCCTCCACTTT. The V and J genes are TRBV29-1 and TRBJ1-6, with a weak D call TRBD1 (6 bases). In germline, CDR1 is SQVTM, CDR2 ANQGSEA. CDR3 length equals 13 residues. V gave up 6 bases and J gave up 6 bases, with 12 bases separating them. Full variable domain (outside the CDR3, taken from reference TRBV29-1 and TRBJ1-6): SAVISQKPSRDICQRGTSLTIQCQVDSQVTMMFWYRQQPGQSLTLIATANQGSEATYESGFVIDKFPISRPNLTFSTLTVSNMSPEDSSIYLCSVAQGLNSPLHFGNGTRLTVT.

The chain is built from TRBV6-2 or TRBV6-3 and TRBJ2-7; TRBD2 agrees at 9 bases. The trim removed 5 bases at V and 3 bases at J, leaving 11 bases unmatched. The CDR3 has 16 residues. Germline V gives CDR1 MNHEY, CDR2 SVGEGT. Written as DNA, the CDR3 is TGTGCCAGCAGTAAACGGACCAGCGGGAGGATCTACGAGCAGTACTTC. Its translation: CASSKRTSGRIYEQYF.

This clonotype was counted ten times or more. CDR3 sequence reads: CATGQGQPYAYNEQFF. The DNA for the CDR3 is TGTGCCACGGGACAGGGGCAACCTTATGCCTACAATGAGCAGTTCTTC. The rearrangement uses TRBV6-1 and TRBJ2-1; 10 nucleotides align to TRBD1. J gave up 2 bases and V 10 bases, and 11 bases lay outside the gene matches. The germline V gene has CDR1 MNHNS and CDR2 SASEGT. The CDR3 contains 16 residues.

This chain uses TRBV5-6 with TRBJ2-4; D possibly corresponds to TRBD2 (6 bases). CDR3 length: 15 residues. Looked up from germline, CDR1 is SGHDT and CDR2 is YYEEEE. V was cut by 2 bases and J by 0 bases, with 9 bases left in between. The CDR3 spells CASSFGGLAKNIQYF. The CDR3 nucleotides read TGTGCCAGCAGCTTCGGGGGACTAGCCAAAAACATTCAGTACTTC.

The chain carries TRBV27 and TRBJ1-2, with 8 positions matching TRBD1. The V segment lost 5 bases and the J segment 5 bases; nucleotides outside the gene matches: 10. The germline CDR1 and CDR2 sequences are MNHEY and SMNVEV (reference sequence). This CDR3 region has 15 residues. The CDR3 loop reads CASSLGQASLYGYTF. In nucleotides, the CDR3 is TGTGCCAGCAGTCTGGGACAGGCTTCGTTATATGGCTACACCTTC.

The V and J genes are TRBV7-9 and TRBJ2-7; D gene ambiguous. With 2 bases removed from V and 1 base from J, the gap between germline ends came to 15 bases. The CDR3 runs 16 residues. Looked up from germline, CDR1 is SEHNR and CDR2 is FQNEAQ (reference sequence). Here the CDR3 reads CASSLPPNLLSYEQYF. The CDR3 DNA reads as TGTGCCAGCAGCTTACCCCCTAATTTACTTTCCTACGAGCAGTACTTC. The full variable domain, its missing parts supplied by reference TRBV7-9 and TRBJ2-7, is DTGVSQNPRHKITKRGQNVTFRCDPISEHNRLYWYRQTLGQGPEFLTYFQNEAQLEKSRLLSDRFSAERPKGSFSTLEIQRTEQGDSAMYLCASSLPPNLLSYEQYFGPGTRLTVT.

The rearrangement links TRBV20-1 to TRBJ2-1; TRBD2 matches 9 bases. V lost 2 bases to trimming and J lost 3 bases; unmatched junction nucleotides: 8. Germline assignment: CDR1 DFQATT and CDR2 SNEGSKA (reference sequence). CDR3 length: 16 residues. The CDR3 DNA reads as TGCAGTGCTAGAAGTCCGGGTAGCGGGAGCTACAATGAGCAGTTCTTC. As protein: CSARSPGSGSYNEQFF.

V usage is TRBV28 and J usage is TRBJ1-1; the D is unclear. V was trimmed by 7 bases and J by 1 base, leaving 13 bases between them. The CDR3 extends over 14 amino acids. Per germline, CDR1 MDHEN and CDR2 SYDVKM. This CDR3 reads CASNQQRQNTEAFF. Written as DNA, the CDR3 is TGTGCCAGCAACCAGCAGCGCCAGAACACTGAAGCTTTCTTT.

This clonotype has a single count. The chain uses TRBV29-1 and TRBJ1-2; D is unresolved. The V gene's germline CDR1 is SQVTM and CDR2 ANQGSEA. The V gene lost 0 bases and the J gene lost 2 bases, with 7 bases spanning the gap. The CDR3 totals 13 residues. The CDR3 reads CSVEDYWNYGYTF. CDR3 sequence (DNA): TGCAGCGTTGAAGATTACTGGAACTATGGCTACACCTTC.

The chain employs TRBV20-1 and TRBJ2-7; 10 bases line up with TRBD1. The CDR3 has 15 amino acids. J was trimmed by 2 bases and V by 6 bases; bases with no gene match: 10. CDR1 is DFQATT, CDR2 SNEGSKA, per germline (reference sequence). CDR3 sequence reads: CSASKIGTGAYEQYF. The DNA for the CDR3 is TGCAGTGCATCGAAGATCGGGACAGGGGCCTACGAGCAGTACTTC.

This clonotype has ten or more counts. The CDR3 here is CASSSALLAGAYNEQFF. DNA of the CDR3: TGTGCCAGCAGCTCGGCCTTACTAGCGGGAGCTTACAATGAGCAGTTCTTC. The chain carries TRBV7-8 and TRBJ2-1; 11 nucleotides match TRBD2. V lost 4 bases, J lost 4 bases, and 9 bases stayed unmatched. Per germline, CDR1 SGHVS and CDR2 FQNEAQ. CDR3 length: 17 amino acids.

V gene TRBV14 combines with J gene TRBJ2-4, with a possible D match to TRBD1 (6 bases). Trimming stripped 4 bases from V and 7 bases from J, with 20 bases between. CDR1 is SGHDN, CDR2 FVKESK, per germline. The CDR3 has 16 amino acids. The CDR3 DNA reads as TGTGCCAGCAGCCTCAGACACGGCCAGGGGAGTAACATTCAGTACTTC. Residues: CASSLRHGQGSNIQYF.

In its sample, this clonotype was seen many times. The chain combines TRBV12-3 or TRBV12-4 with TRBJ1-4; D possibly corresponds to TRBD1 (6 bases). This CDR3 has 13 amino acids. Trimming took off 6 bases at V and 10 bases at J, with 15 bases between the two ends. The CDR3 DNA reads as TGTGCCAGCAGCCCTGGACAGAACGGAAAACTGTTTTTT. Translated, it gives CASSPGQNGKLFF.

This clonotype was observed many times. The chain combines TRBV7-2 with TRBJ2-3; D possibly uses TRBD1 or TRBD2 (5 bases each). This CDR3 has 13 amino acids. Trimming removed 3 bases from V and 2 bases from J, with 6 bases in between. Germline-derived CDR1 and CDR2 are SGHTA and FQGNSA. The CDR3 sequence is CASSLGPTDTQYF. As DNA, the CDR3 is TGTGCCAGCAGCTTGGGACCCACAGATACGCAGTATTTT.

The chain combines TRBV20-1 with TRBJ2-1; TRBD2 matches at 7 bases. V was pared by 5 bases and J by 6 bases, with 10 bases of the junction left unmatched. CDR1 is DFQATT, CDR2 SNEGSKA, per germline (reference sequence). The CDR3 spans 14 residues. The CDR3 reads CSAPLTTSSNEQFF. The CDR3 DNA reads as TGCAGTGCTCCACTAACGACTAGCAGCAATGAGCAGTTCTTC.

V gene TRBV29-1 combines with J gene TRBJ1-1; 7 bases agree with TRBD1. Germline CDR1 reads SQVTM; CDR2 reads ANQGSEA. V was clipped by 6 bases and J by 3 bases; unmatched bases: 7. This CDR3 region has 13 residues. As DNA, the CDR3 is TGCAGCGTCACTGGACAGGTTTACACTGAAGCTTTCTTT. This codes for CSVTGQVYTEAFF.

The chain has TRBV2 and TRBJ1-2, with TRBD1 matching over 10 bases. The CDR3 has 14 residues. The germline V gene has CDR1 SNHLY and CDR2 FYNNEI. The V segment lost 6 bases and the J segment 8 bases; nucleotides outside the gene matches: 9. CDR3 in DNA: TGTGCCAGCAGCGGCCGGACAGGGGGAGGAGGCTACACCTTC. Amino acids: CASSGRTGGGGYTF.

The chain joins TRBV18 to TRBJ1-2, with a possible D match to TRBD1 (5 bases). The CDR3 totals 15 residues. V was shortened by 4 bases and J by 8 bases, with 20 bases between the two germline ends. In germline, CDR1 is KGHSH, CDR2 LQKENI. The CDR3 nucleotides are TGTGCCAGCTCACTATACGTCCGAGGGGAGGACGGCTACACCTTC. Translating it yields CASSLYVRGEDGYTF.

This chain joins TRBV20-1 and TRBJ2-3; 9 bases line up with TRBD1. From germline, CDR1 is DFQATT and CDR2 SNEGSKA (reference sequence). This CDR3 spans 15 amino acids. Written as DNA, the CDR3 is TGCGGGTCTTTCGGGACAGGGAGCAGCACAGATACGCAGTATTTT. It encodes CGSFGTGSSTDTQYF.

This clonotype was counted between two and nine times. J is TRBJ1-2 and V is TRBV5-1; 10 bases align to TRBD1. CDR3 length equals 14 residues. Germline values: CDR1 SGHRS, CDR2 YFSETQ. The V gene end was trimmed by 5 bases and the J gene end by 8 bases; junction bases not matched to a gene: 9. Here the CDR3 DNA reads TGCGCCAGCAGATTCGGGACAGGGGTAGGAGGCTACACCTTC. Amino acid sequence: CASRFGTGVGGYTF.

The chain uses TRBV19 and TRBJ2-2; the D gene is possibly TRBD1 (6 bases). The V end lost 9 bases, the J end lost 2 bases, and 13 bases lay between the germline ends. This CDR3 is 14 amino acids long. CDR1 and CDR2 (germline): LNHDA, SQIVND (reference sequence). In DNA form, the CDR3 reads TGTGCCAGCCGAGACAGGAGAAACACCGGGGAGCTGTTTTTT. Protein sequence: CASRDRRNTGELFF.

The V gene is TRBV28, the J gene TRBJ2-2; a weak D match, TRBD1 (6 bases). The CDR3 spans 13 residues. Germline CDR1 is MDHEN and CDR2 is SYDVKM. Trimming removed 5 bases from V and 5 bases from J, with 9 bases in between. The chain's CDR3 is CASSLTGTGELFF. For the CDR3, the DNA is TGTGCCAGCAGTCTAACAGGGACCGGGGAGCTGTTTTTT.

This clonotype was seen a few times. The chain uses TRBV20-1 and TRBJ1-1; 9 positions match TRBD1. The CDR3 runs 12 residues. Germline V CDR1 and CDR2: DFQATT, SNEGSKA (reference sequence). Trimming removed 8 bases from V and 4 bases from J; junction bases left unmatched: 5. Here the CDR3 reads CSSGQGSTEAFF. In DNA, the CDR3 is TGCAGTTCGGGACAGGGAAGCACTGAAGCTTTCTTT.

This chain links TRBV4-1 with TRBJ1-2; tentatively, D is TRBD1 (6 bases). The V gene lost 5 bases and the J gene lost 6 bases, with 13 bases spanning the gap. The germline V gene encodes CDR1 MGHRA and CDR2 YSYEKL. The CDR3 runs to 13 residues. The CDR3 sequence is CASSTGFRDGYTF. The CDR3 coding sequence is TGCGCCAGCAGCACAGGGTTCAGGGATGGCTACACCTTC.